The clone carrying this TCR beta chain was recorded once. Its antigen is not known. CDR1 is MNHNS, CDR2 SASEGT, per germline. The length of the CDR3 is 15 residues. Unmatched junction bases numbered 5, after V lost 2 bases and J lost 4 bases. The method was immunoSEQ multiplex PCR; TCRdb's version includes in-frame clones alone and lacks a portion of them. The profile shows tens of thousands of clones, about 93% of them singletons. These data belong to a study of cytomegalovirus exposure and HLA in healthy donors. Study-wide points: Within the 130 or so validation repertoires, first-cohort TCR clusters tended to co-occur, according to a later analysis. In vitro data verified three CMV-associated chains as specific for CMV antigens. High sensitivity and specificity were reportedly achieved when the classifier diagnosed cytomegalovirus status.

From the 120-subject validation cohort, which was separate from the roughly 630-subject first cohort, the donors were drawn. The chain is built from TRBV6-1 and TRBJ2-4, with 7 bases lining up with TRBD2. This TCR derives from a woman younger than 30 in good health and CMV-seronegative. The sequenced material came from PBMCs. This CDR3 is CASSELAGLKNIQYF. DNA of the CDR3: TGTGCCAGCAGTGAATTAGCGGGTCTAAAAAACATTCAGTACTTC.